A single sample is the source of the 30 T cell receptor beta chains below, sequenced in a study of blood T cell repertoires in COVID-19. TCRdb's copy holds only in-frame clones and misses some; the assay was immunoSEQ multiplex PCR. The repertoire includes around 68,000 clones, roughly 80% of them detected once, and around 15% sits in the top ten. Sequencing input: peripheral blood. Every receptor here comes from a man at least 80 years old with active COVID-19.

The chain has TRBV2 and TRBJ2-5, with D tentatively TRBD2 (6 bases). There are 12 residues in the CDR3. CDR1 SNHLY and CDR2 FYNNEI come from the germline V gene. Trimming removed 8 bases at V and 5 bases at J, with 12 bases between. The CDR3 DNA sequence: TGTGCCAGCCCGGACTACACGGAGACCCAGTACTTC. Translating gives CASPDYTETQYF.

The chain uses TRBV30 and TRBJ2-1; D call uncertain. The CDR3 contains 14 residues. Germline V gene lookup returns CDR1 GTSNPN and CDR2 SVGIG (reference sequence). V was shortened by 2 bases and J by 3 bases, with 11 bases between the two germline ends. CDR3 DNA sequence: TGTGCCTGGAGTCAGGTACCGAACTACAATGAGCAGTTCTTC. This gives the protein CAWSQVPNYNEQFF.

J is TRBJ2-1 and V is TRBV7-9; tentatively, D is TRBD2 (5 bases). V was trimmed by 7 bases and J by 4 bases, leaving 17 bases between them. The germline CDR1 and CDR2 sequences are SEHNR and FQNEAQ (reference sequence). This CDR3 has 15 amino acids. The CDR3 protein is CASTPRLFVYNEQFF. The DNA for the CDR3 is TGTGCCAGCACGCCCCGACTATTTGTTTACAATGAGCAGTTCTTC.

The J gene is TRBJ1-6, the V gene TRBV14, with D tentatively TRBD1 (5 bases). CDR3 length: 15 amino acids. Germline V gene data show CDR1 as SGHDN and CDR2 as FVKESK. Between the trimmed V and J ends, which lost 2 bases and 7 bases, there was a span of 12 bases. The CDR3 reads CASSQSDSVNSPLHF. Here the CDR3 DNA reads TGTGCCAGCAGCCAATCTGACAGTGTCAATTCACCCCTCCACTTT.

This clone was found a few times. The V and J genes are TRBV11-2 and TRBJ1-3; D ambiguous. V shed 7 bases and J shed 0 bases, with 16 bases lying between them. The CDR3 extends over 16 amino acids. CDR1 SGHAT and CDR2 FQNNGV come from the germline V gene. The CDR3 region has the DNA TGTGCCAGCACCCACTCAACGGTCTTCTCTGGAAACACCATATATTTT. It translates to CASTHSTVFSGNTIYF.

The rearrangement joins TRBV15 to TRBJ1-1; 7 bases agree with TRBD1. Germline lookup yields CDR1 LNHNV and CDR2 YYDKDF (reference sequence). The length of the CDR3 is 14 residues. The V segment lost 0 bases and the J segment 4 bases; nucleotides outside the gene matches: 2. The CDR3 is CATSRDGTATEAFF. For the CDR3, the DNA is TGTGCCACCAGCAGAGACGGGACAGCCACTGAAGCTTTCTTT. The variable domain in full, completed from reference TRBV15 and TRBJ1-1, reads DAMVIQNPRYQVTQFGKPVTLSCSQTLNHNVMYWYQQKSSQAPKLLFHYYDKDFNNEADTPDNFQSRRPNTSFCFLDIRSPGLGDTAMYLCATSRDGTATEAFFGQGTRLTVV.

The V call is TRBV5-5, the J call TRBJ2-2; the D is unclear. This CDR3 spans 15 amino acids. V lost 0 bases and J 2 bases, leaving 8 bases between the germline ends. CDR1 is SGHKS and CDR2 is YYEKEE in the germline V gene (reference sequence). CDR3 amino acids: CASSLGSQNTGELFF. As DNA, the CDR3 is TGTGCCAGCAGCTTGGGCAGTCAAAACACCGGGGAGCTGTTTTTT.

The gene calls are TRBV28 and TRBJ2-7, with TRBD1 matching 10 bases. Germline lookup yields CDR1 MDHEN and CDR2 SYDVKM. Germline trimming cut 8 bases from V and 6 bases from J; bases unmatched to any gene: 7. The CDR3 is 13 residues long. The DNA for the CDR3 is TGTGCCAGCCGTGGACAGGGGGATTCCGAGCAGTACTTC. Its protein is CASRGQGDSEQYF.

The chain has TRBV5-1 and TRBJ1-2, with a tentative D call TRBD1 (6 bases). V lost 0 bases, J lost 4 bases, and 10 bases lay in between. The CDR3 has 14 residues. Germline lookup yields CDR1 SGHRS and CDR2 YFSETQ. CDR3 in amino acids: CASSLDGQPYGYTF. CDR3 DNA sequence: TGCGCCAGCAGCTTGGACGGACAGCCCTATGGCTACACCTTC.

V is TRBV29-1 and J is TRBJ2-7; TRBD2 might be the D (5 bases). V was shortened by 5 bases and J by 6 bases, with 17 bases between the two germline ends. The CDR3 runs 13 residues. Germline V gives CDR1 SQVTM, CDR2 ANQGSEA. For the CDR3, the DNA is TGCAGCGTTCGTCAGAGCGGATGGGGCGAGCAGTACTTC. Protein sequence: CSVRQSGWGEQYF.

There are a few counts of this clone. CDR3 in amino acids: CASSLRVSQTGGDNQPQHF. The CDR3 DNA sequence: TGTGCCAGCAGTTTACGGGTCAGCCAGACAGGGGGTGACAATCAGCCCCAGCATTTT. V is TRBV27 and J is TRBJ1-5, with 9 bases lining up with TRBD1. The CDR3 totals 19 residues. J lost 3 bases, V lost 2 bases, and 14 bases had no gene match. Looked up from germline, CDR1 is MNHEY and CDR2 is SMNVEV (reference sequence).

This clone was found a few times. This chain joins TRBV6-5 and TRBJ1-5; D might be TRBD1 (6 bases). There are 15 residues in the CDR3. Germline V CDR1 and CDR2: MNHEY, SVGAGI. The germline V and J ends were trimmed by 7 bases and 1 base, with 14 bases remaining between them. CDR3 residues: CASTAGGQSNQPQHF. The CDR3 region has the DNA TGTGCCAGCACCGCGGGGGGGCAGAGCAATCAGCCCCAGCATTTT.

This sequence joins TRBV6-5 and TRBJ1-2; D unresolved. The germline V gene has CDR1 MNHEY and CDR2 SVGAGI. The CDR3 spans 14 residues. Trimming left V 6 bases short and J 4 bases short, with 15 bases between. The CDR3 DNA follows: TGTGCCAGCAGGTTTCGCGATCTCCTCTATGGCTACACCTTC. Translating gives CASRFRDLLYGYTF.

V usage is TRBV7-2 and J usage is TRBJ2-3; 7 nucleotides agree with TRBD1. The germline gives CDR1 SGHTA, CDR2 FQGNSA. The J segment lost 2 bases and the V segment lost 5 bases, leaving 4 bases of the junction unmatched. The CDR3 has 14 residues. CDR3: CASSKDRYTDTQYF. CDR3 coding DNA: TGTGCCAGCAGCAAGGACAGGTACACAGATACGCAGTATTTT.

The chain couples TRBV6-5 to TRBJ1-1; D gene uncertain. Germline assignment: CDR1 MNHEY and CDR2 SVGAGI. V was cut by 0 bases and J by 4 bases, with 9 bases left in between. The CDR3 is made up of 14 amino acids. CDR3 sequence (DNA): TGTGCCAGCAGTTACTCGAGGGTGGCCACTGAAGCTTTCTTT. This codes for CASSYSRVATEAFF.

The chain couples TRBV2 to TRBJ2-3, with a tentative D call TRBD1 (5 bases). CDR3 length: 14 residues. Germline V gene sequence: CDR1 SNHLY, CDR2 FYNNEI. V gave up 4 bases and J gave up 3 bases, with 11 bases separating them. In DNA form, the CDR3 reads TGTGCCAGCAGTGGTCAGGGATGGACAGATACGCAGTATTTT. It specifies CASSGQGWTDTQYF.

The chain couples TRBV28 to TRBJ2-1, with 12 nucleotides matching TRBD2. This CDR3 comprises 15 residues. Unmatched junction bases numbered 7, after V lost 6 bases and J lost 7 bases. Germline CDR1 is MDHEN and CDR2 is SYDVKM. CDR3 in DNA: TGTGCCAGCAGGATACTAGCGGGAGGTCGGAATGAGCAGTTCTTC. Encoded protein: CASRILAGGRNEQFF.

J is TRBJ1-5 and V is TRBV19, with 7 nucleotides matching TRBD1. This CDR3 has 15 amino acids. The germline CDR1 and CDR2 sequences are LNHDA and SQIVND (reference sequence). Unmatched junction bases numbered 3, after V lost 3 bases and J lost 1 base. CDR3 loop: CASSMGTVSNQPQHF. The CDR3 DNA follows: TGTGCCAGTAGTATGGGGACAGTAAGCAATCAGCCCCAGCATTTT.

The chain uses TRBV3-1 (or the pseudogene TRBV3-2) and TRBJ1-2; 7 bases map to TRBD1. Germline-derived CDR1 and CDR2 are LGHDT and YNNKEL (reference sequence). Trimming cost V 4 bases and J 4 bases; bases outside gene matches: 6. This CDR3 has 14 amino acids. The CDR3 spells CASSPTRDSYGYTF. CDR3 coding DNA: TGTGCCAGCAGCCCGACACGGGACAGCTATGGCTACACCTTC.

This clone was found a few times. This same CDR3 is encoded by further DNA sequences in the sample. V and J are TRBV7-2 and TRBJ1-5, with 8 bases fitting TRBD1. This CDR3 has 14 residues. The germline V gene has CDR1 SGHTA and CDR2 FQGNSA. Germline trimming cut 3 bases from V and 6 bases from J; bases unmatched to any gene: 4. CDR3 sequence reads: CASSLDRVGQPQHF. As DNA, the CDR3 is TGTGCCAGCAGCTTGGACAGGGTGGGTCAGCCCCAGCATTTT.

The chain has TRBV7-6 and TRBJ2-1, with a tentative D call TRBD1 (6 bases). The CDR3 consists of 17 residues. V was trimmed by 2 bases and J by 0 bases, leaving 14 bases between them. Germline-derived CDR1 and CDR2 are SGHVS and FNYEAQ. The CDR3 DNA reads TGTGCCAGCAGCTTAAACCCGGGACAAAGCTCCTACAATGAGCAGTTCTTC. Its protein is CASSLNPGQSSYNEQFF.

The CDR3 reads CASSLRWAGVQPQHF. For the CDR3, the DNA is TGTGCCAGCAGCCTACGTTGGGCAGGGGTCCAGCCCCAGCATTTT. The V call is TRBV7-2, the J call TRBJ1-5; D is possibly TRBD1 (6 bases). The CDR3 runs to 15 residues. Germline V gives CDR1 SGHTA, CDR2 FQGNSA. Trimming shortened V by 5 bases and J by 7 bases, and 18 bases separated the two germline ends.

This clone was detected a few times. V is TRBV6-6 and J is TRBJ2-7, with D tentatively TRBD2 (6 bases). The CDR3 runs 13 residues. V was clipped by 2 bases and J by 4 bases, with 9 bases between them. Per germline, CDR1 MNHNY and CDR2 SVGAGI (reference sequence). This CDR3 is CASSYGGTYEQYF. DNA for the CDR3: TGTGCCAGCAGTTACGGGGGGACTTACGAGCAGTACTTC.

The rearrangement joins TRBV19 to TRBJ2-1; perhaps TRBD2 as D (6 bases). The germline gives CDR1 LNHDA, CDR2 SQIVND (reference sequence). The V end was cut by 5 bases, the J end by 5 bases, with 22 bases between. The CDR3 totals 17 residues. Written as DNA, the CDR3 is TGTGCCAGTAGTGGATATAGCGGCCCCGGTCTAAACAATGAGCAGTTCTTC. Translation gives CASSGYSGPGLNNEQFF.

In its sample, this clone was seen once. V is TRBV7-6 and J is TRBJ1-1, with 8 bases identical to TRBD1. The CDR3 has 15 residues. In germline, CDR1 is SGHVS, CDR2 FNYEAQ. The trim removed 4 bases at V and 8 bases at J, leaving 12 bases unmatched. The CDR3 DNA sequence: TGTGCCAGCAGCTCAGGGGGCAGGGGCGTTGGGGAAGCTTTCTTT. This encodes CASSSGGRGVGEAFF.

V gene TRBV6-6 combines with J gene TRBJ2-7, with TRBD1 as a possible D gene (6 bases). Trimming removed 6 bases from V and 1 base from J, with 16 bases in between. In germline, CDR1 is MNHNY, CDR2 SVGAGI (reference sequence). The CDR3 spans 15 residues. In DNA form, the CDR3 reads TGTGCCAGCAGACCACGACAGGAGAGATCCTACGAGCAGTACTTC. This gives the protein CASRPRQERSYEQYF.

This rearrangement joins TRBV7-2 to TRBJ2-1; D may be TRBD2 (5 bases). The CDR3 has 16 amino acids. Trimming pared 2 bases from V and 7 bases from J, leaving 18 bases between. In germline, CDR1 is SGHTA, CDR2 FQGNSA. CDR3 sequence reads: CASSLKRSVLGNEQFF. CDR3 bases: TGTGCCAGCAGCTTAAAGCGGAGCGTACTGGGGAATGAGCAGTTCTTC. Combining the CDR3 with reference TRBV7-2 and TRBJ2-1 gives the whole variable domain GAGVSQSPSNKVTEKGKDVELRCDPISGHTALYWYRQSLGQGLEFLIYFQGNSAPDKSGLPSDRFSAERTGGSVSTLTIQRTQQEDSAVYLCASSLKRSVLGNEQFFGPGTRLTVL.

The chain employs TRBV19 and TRBJ2-7; D ambiguous. CDR3 size: 15 residues. The germline V gene encodes CDR1 LNHDA and CDR2 SQIVND (reference sequence). Trimming took 4 bases from V and 4 from J, leaving 17 bases between them. In nucleotides, the CDR3 is TGTGCCAGTAGTACTCTCTCGGCGAGGATTTACGAGCAGTACTTC. Residues: CASSTLSARIYEQYF. Using reference TRBV19 and TRBJ2-7 for the parts outside the CDR3, the full variable domain is DGGITQSPKYLFRKEGQNVTLSCEQNLNHDAMYWYRQDPGQGLRLIYYSQIVNDFQKGDIAEGYSVSREKKESFPLTVTSAQKNPTAFYLCASSTLSARIYEQYFGPGTRLTVT.

The V gene is TRBV24-1, the J gene TRBJ1-2; D perhaps matches TRBD1 (5 bases). The CDR3 has 15 residues. The V end lost 4 bases, the J end lost 4 bases, and 15 bases lay between the germline ends. Germline CDR1 and CDR2: KGHDR and SFDVKD. The CDR3 bases are TGTGCCACCAGTGAGGGTCCCGGGGGGATCTATGGCTACACCTTC. This sequence encodes CATSEGPGGIYGYTF.

The CDR3 DNA reads TGTGCCAGCAGTCCCGGGGTCCGCTACGAGCAGTACTTC. Amino acid sequence: CASSPGVRYEQYF. The rearrangement uses TRBV7-9 and TRBJ2-7; D might be TRBD2 (5 bases). V was clipped by 6 bases and J by 3 bases, with 12 bases between them. This CDR3 comprises 13 residues. Germline-derived CDR1 and CDR2 are SEHNR and FQNEAQ (reference sequence).